Presented here are 30 T cell receptor beta chains from one specimen sequenced in a study of cytomegalovirus exposure and HLA in healthy donors (dated by TCRdb to the late 2010s). Receptor amplification or capture employed the immunoSEQ multiplex PCR assay. A mixture of 60 forward primers for TCR Vbeta segments and 13 reverse primers for TCR Jbeta segments was used in the multiplex PCR. TCRdb limited this immuneACCESS table to in-frame rearrangements with V and J called. A share of clones is missing; checked studies link under half to unresolved V genes, and the rest is unexplained. For this sample the table gives tens of thousands of clones, of which around 80% were detected only once. Roughly 2.6% of the sample is held by the ten biggest clonotypes. The sample taken for sequencing was PBMCs. These receptors all come from a male donor in good health and CMV-seropositive.

The chain uses TRBV7-9 and TRBJ2-3; weak D call: TRBD1 (5 bases). The CDR3 contains 12 residues. Germline V gene sequence: CDR1 SEHNR, CDR2 FQNEAQ (reference sequence). V was shortened by 5 bases and J by 6 bases, with 9 bases between the two germline ends. The CDR3 bases are TGTGCCAGCAGCCCACAGGTGGATACGCAGTATTTT. This gives the protein CASSPQVDTQYF.

The chain uses TRBV6-1 and TRBJ2-3, with 7 nucleotides matching TRBD2. Germline CDR1 reads MNHNS; CDR2 reads SASEGT. Germline trimming cut 3 bases from V and 2 bases from J; bases unmatched to any gene: 5. The CDR3 has 15 residues. The CDR3 coding sequence is TGTGCCAGCAGTGACAGCGGGACCTACACAGATACGCAGTATTTT. Amino acid sequence: CASSDSGTYTDTQYF.

This rearrangement joins TRBV28 to TRBJ2-7, with a weak D call TRBD2 (6 bases). This CDR3 has 14 residues. The ends were cut back, 7 bases at V and 0 bases at J, with 13 bases in the middle. Germline assignment: CDR1 MDHEN and CDR2 SYDVKM. The CDR3 reads CASTPGGSSYEQYF. CDR3 DNA: TGTGCCAGCACCCCCGGGGGTTCCTCCTACGAGCAGTACTTC.

About this clone: An end of the junction does not agree with germline; a read error may underlie this. J is TRBJ1-1 and V is TRBV29-1; D gene uncertain. The germline gives CDR1 SQVTM, CDR2 ANQGSEA. CDR3 length equals 12 residues. CDR3 sequence: CSGWALNIEAFF. The CDR3 DNA is TGCAGCGGCTGGGCCCTGAACATTGAAGCTTTCTTT.

In its sample, this clone was seen a few times. This rearrangement joins TRBV4-1 to TRBJ1-4; 10 positions agree with TRBD1. Germline lookup yields CDR1 MGHRA and CDR2 YSYEKL. Trimming took 4 bases from V and 6 from J; bases not matched to a gene: 8. The CDR3 has 16 residues. The CDR3 nucleotides are TGCGCCAGCAGCCTCGGTTACGGGACAGGGGATGAAAAACTGTTTTTT. Protein sequence: CASSLGYGTGDEKLFF.

Remarks on this clone: One end of the junction fails to match germline, which may point to a read error. This chain links TRBV28 with TRBJ2-7; 10 bases are shared with TRBD1. The CDR3 is 15 residues long. In germline, CDR1 is MDHEN, CDR2 SYDVKM. The CDR3 nucleotides read TGTGTCAGCAGATTGGACAGGGGGTTTTCCTACGAGCAGTACTTC. It codes for CVSRLDRGFSYEQYF.

The gene calls are TRBV6-1 and TRBJ2-5; 10 bases are shared with TRBD1. V was pared by 11 bases and J by 4 bases, with 10 bases of the junction left unmatched. CDR3 size: 14 residues. Germline V gene lookup returns CDR1 MNHNS and CDR2 SASEGT. Here the CDR3 reads CAGGQGDRGETQYF. DNA for the CDR3: TGTGCCGGGGGTCAGGGGGACAGGGGAGAGACCCAGTACTTC.

The chain employs TRBV6-4 and TRBJ2-2; D gene ambiguous. CDR1 is MRHNA, CDR2 SNTAGT, per germline. Trimming took off 5 bases at V and 1 base at J, with 11 bases between the two ends. The CDR3 runs 15 residues. The CDR3 sequence: CASSPVGENTGELFF. The CDR3 coding sequence is TGTGCCAGCAGTCCCGTGGGCGAGAACACCGGGGAGCTGTTTTTT.

The V and J genes are TRBV29-1 and TRBJ1-4, with D perhaps matching TRBD1 (5 bases). With 6 bases removed from V and 1 base from J, the gap between germline ends came to 30 bases. The CDR3 loop spans 20 amino acids. Germline V gene lookup returns CDR1 SQVTM and CDR2 ANQGSEA. CDR3 bases: TGCAGCGTCTCAATCGCCCCCAAACAGGAACGGCATGAAACTAATGAAAAACTGTTTTTT. Translating it yields CSVSIAPKQERHETNEKLFF.

The genes are TRBV7-8 and TRBJ2-7, with D tentatively TRBD2 (7 bases). This CDR3 has 19 amino acids. Germline CDR1 and CDR2: SGHVS and FQNEAQ. Trimming cost V 5 bases and J 0 bases, with 26 bases left between them. The CDR3 sequence is CASSLNRVFWSSGSYEQYF. The CDR3 DNA reads TGTGCCAGCAGCCTGAACAGGGTCTTTTGGTCTAGCGGCTCCTACGAGCAGTACTTC.

This chain links TRBV7-3 with TRBJ2-3, with 7 bases matching TRBD2. V lost 6 bases and J lost 1; bases outside the gene matches: 7. This CDR3 has 15 amino acids. Germline CDR1 SGHTA, CDR2 FQGTGA. CDR3 sequence reads: CASSGGGHGTDTQYF. CDR3 coding DNA: TGTGCCAGCAGTGGGGGAGGGCACGGCACAGATACGCAGTATTTT.

This clone was observed a single time. The CDR3, as DNA: TGTGCCAGCAGCTTAGACGGGATCTATGGCTACACCTTC. Translated: CASSLDGIYGYTF. The chain combines TRBV7-2 with TRBJ1-2; no reliable D call. The CDR3 has 13 residues. The germline gives CDR1 SGHTA, CDR2 FQGNSA. Trimming took 1 base from V and 4 from J, leaving 7 bases between them.

This chain connects TRBV6-6 to TRBJ2-7; possibly TRBD1 for D (7 bases). The V and J ends lost 6 bases and 0 bases respectively, with 12 bases between them. The CDR3 runs 14 residues. In germline, CDR1 is MNHNY, CDR2 SVGAGI (reference sequence). DNA of the CDR3: TGTGCCAGCAGGCGGGGACAGCTCTCCTACGAGCAGTACTTC. Translation gives CASRRGQLSYEQYF.

CDR3 loop: CASSFRRGSSGNTIYF. DNA for the CDR3: TGTGCCAGCAGCTTTAGGCGGGGGAGCTCTGGAAACACCATATATTTT. The V gene is TRBV5-4, the J gene TRBJ1-3, with a possible D match to TRBD1 (5 bases). Trimming took 2 bases from V and 0 from J, leaving 12 bases between them. The CDR3 contains 16 residues. Germline V lookup: CDR1 SGHNT, CDR2 YYREEE (reference sequence).

The chain uses TRBV15 and TRBJ2-1; 7 bases map to TRBD1. Germline-derived CDR1 and CDR2 are LNHNV and YYDKDF (reference sequence). This CDR3 is 14 amino acids long. V trimming: 1 base; J trimming: 12 bases; junction bases outside the gene matches: 9. In nucleotides, the CDR3 is TGTGCCACCAGCAGAGGAATCCCGGGACAGCCGCAGTTCTTC. Residues: CATSRGIPGQPQFF.

This chain connects TRBV27 to TRBJ2-3, with 11 bases that match TRBD2. CDR3 length: 19 residues. The trim removed 4 bases at V and 7 bases at J, leaving 19 bases unmatched. CDR1 is MNHEY, CDR2 SMNVEV, per germline (reference sequence). CDR3 DNA: TGTGCCAGCAGTTCCCCCTCCCCCCTTAGGGGACTAGCGGCGAATACGCAGTATTTT. Protein: CASSSPSPLRGLAANTQYF.

The rearrangement uses TRBV30 and TRBJ2-5; 9 bases agree with TRBD2. V shed 3 bases, J shed 6 bases, and the junction held 8 bases outside the gene matches. Germline V gene lookup returns CDR1 GTSNPN and CDR2 SVGIG (reference sequence). The CDR3 sequence is 14 residues long. CDR3 in DNA: TGTGCCTGGAGGGTAGCGGGAGCGTTTCAGACCCAGTACTTC. It yields the protein CAWRVAGAFQTQYF.

V gene TRBV27 combines with J gene TRBJ1-2; weak D call: TRBD1 (5 bases). V was clipped by 4 bases and J by 0 bases, with 12 bases between them. From germline, CDR1 is MNHEY and CDR2 SMNVEV (reference sequence). The CDR3 is 15 amino acids. CDR3 amino acids: CASSSIGAANYGYTF. The CDR3 nucleotides read TGTGCCAGCAGTTCCATTGGGGCAGCTAACTATGGCTACACCTTC.

The V gene is TRBV5-4, the J gene TRBJ2-2, with 8 bases that match TRBD1. V lost 4 bases, J lost 3 bases, and 8 bases stayed unmatched. Per the germline V gene, CDR1 is SGHNT and CDR2 is YYREEE (reference sequence). The CDR3 is 16 amino acids. This CDR3 reads CASSRIDRGDTGELFF. The CDR3 DNA reads TGTGCCAGCAGCCGGATCGACAGGGGAGACACCGGGGAGCTGTTTTTT.

The CDR3 sequence is CASTPRGKGRFTGELFF. The CDR3 DNA reads TGTGCCAGCACTCCTAGGGGGAAGGGAAGGTTCACCGGGGAGCTGTTTTTT. The chain is built from TRBV7-8 and TRBJ2-2; D might be TRBD1 (6 bases). V was shortened by 7 bases and J by 4 bases, with 22 bases between the two germline ends. Germline loops: CDR1 SGHVS, CDR2 FQNEAQ. The CDR3 covers 17 residues.

This clone was seen just once. V is TRBV7-3 and J is TRBJ2-1, with TRBD2 matching over 10 bases. The CDR3 consists of 15 residues. In germline, CDR1 is SGHTA, CDR2 FQGTGA. The V segment lost 6 bases and the J segment 2 bases; nucleotides outside the gene matches: 4. The CDR3 bases are TGTGCCAGCAGTTCCGGGACTAGCGCCTACAATGAGCAGTTCTTC. Its protein is CASSSGTSAYNEQFF.

The chain is built from TRBV6-5 and TRBJ2-2; D not certain. The V and J ends lost 4 bases and 0 bases respectively, with 3 bases between them. Germline lookup yields CDR1 MNHEY and CDR2 SVGAGI. The CDR3 totals 13 residues. CDR3 in amino acids: CASSFTNTGELFF. The CDR3 region has the DNA TGTGCCAGCAGTTTCACGAACACCGGGGAGCTGTTTTTT.

This clone was seen only a few times. The chain uses TRBV7-9 and TRBJ2-7; D is unresolved. The CDR3 consists of 12 residues. Germline lookup yields CDR1 SEHNR and CDR2 FQNEAQ (reference sequence). V gave up 4 bases and J gave up 2 bases, with 6 bases separating them. The chain's CDR3 is CASSSVTYEQYF. DNA for the CDR3: TGTGCCAGCAGCTCGGTTACCTACGAGCAGTACTTC.

J is TRBJ2-2 and V is TRBV5-4; 8 bases match TRBD1. The CDR3 totals 17 residues. In germline, CDR1 is SGHNT, CDR2 YYREEE (reference sequence). Unmatched junction bases numbered 11, after V lost 0 bases and J lost 7 bases. The DNA of the CDR3 is TGTGCCAGCAGCTTGGGGGCAGGGGGCAAAGATGGCGGGGAGCTGTTTTTT. Protein sequence: CASSLGAGGKDGGELFF.

This chain uses TRBV15 with TRBJ2-7; TRBD2 agrees at 14 bases. The CDR3 loop spans 16 amino acids. Germline CDR1 is LNHNV and CDR2 is YYDKDF (reference sequence). Trimming removed 5 bases from V and 5 bases from J; junction bases left unmatched: 8. CDR3 sequence reads: CATSGPGLAGVDEQYF. The CDR3 DNA sequence: TGTGCCACCAGCGGTCCGGGACTAGCGGGAGTTGACGAGCAGTACTTC.

The chain uses TRBV28 and TRBJ2-1; 8 nucleotides align to TRBD2. CDR1 is MDHEN, CDR2 SYDVKM, per germline. Trimming took 8 bases from V and 9 from J; bases not matched to a gene: 15. The CDR3 is 15 residues long. The CDR3 DNA follows: TGTGCCAGCGGAATAGCGGGACCTTCAAATGGTGAGCAGTTCTTC. This sequence encodes CASGIAGPSNGEQFF.

The V and J genes are TRBV29-1 and TRBJ2-1; TRBD2 matches at 7 bases. CDR1 and CDR2 (germline): SQVTM, ANQGSEA. With 4 bases clipped from V and 7 bases from J, the junction kept 13 bases outside the gene matches. The CDR3 runs 15 residues. The CDR3 bases are TGCAGCGTTGTAGATTTCGCGGGAGCCTCTAATGAGCAGTTCTTC. Encoded protein: CSVVDFAGASNEQFF.

The table lists this clone with a few counts. The identical CDR3 is also encoded by other nucleotide sequences in the sample. V gene TRBV27 combines with J gene TRBJ2-1; D gene unclear. CDR1 and CDR2 from the germline V gene are MNHEY and SMNVEV (reference sequence). The V gene lost 6 bases and the J gene lost 4 bases, with 16 bases spanning the gap. CDR3 length equals 15 residues. CDR3 sequence: CASRLTGGGYNEQFF. In DNA form, the CDR3 reads TGTGCCAGCAGGCTAACCGGTGGCGGTTACAATGAGCAGTTCTTC.

This rearrangement joins TRBV4-1 to TRBJ2-7; tentative D call: TRBD1 (8 bases). Per germline, CDR1 MGHRA and CDR2 YSYEKL. This CDR3 contains 17 residues. V lost 2 bases, J lost 6 bases, and 23 bases lay in between. The CDR3 loop is CASSQFRAVTGEGEQYF. CDR3 bases: TGCGCCAGCAGCCAATTTCGGGCCGTGACAGGGGAGGGCGAGCAGTACTTC.

This rearrangement joins TRBV6-1 to TRBJ1-2; D unclear. The germline gives CDR1 MNHNS, CDR2 SASEGT. The CDR3 is made up of 14 amino acids. V shed 1 base and J shed 5 bases, with 11 bases lying between them. Here the CDR3 reads CASSEGSEGYGYTF. The DNA for the CDR3 is TGTGCCAGCAGTGAAGGCAGCGAGGGATATGGCTACACCTTC.